This entry is about one TCR beta chain. The data derive from a study of T cells in tuberculosis. CDR3 size: 17 residues. The germline V gene encodes CDR1 WSHSY and CDR2 SAAADI. Losses at the gene ends were 3 bases for V and 1 base for J; bases not matched to a gene: 3. The assay was immunoSEQ multiplex PCR, and TCRdb's table has in-frame clones only and misses some. Of about 23,000 clones listed, 97% are singletons. The gene calls are TRBV10-2 and TRBJ2-5, with TRBD2 matching 15 bases. The sequence was obtained from a donor aged 10 to 29 with latent tuberculosis or without tuberculosis infection. Sequenced material: PBMCs. Here the CDR3 reads CASSEGTSGGTQETQYF. Written as DNA, the CDR3 is TGCGCCAGCAGTGAAGGGACTAGCGGGGGGACCCAAGAGACCCAGTACTTC.